Below are 3 T cell receptor beta chains sequenced from a single sample in a study of CD8 T cells in Susac syndrome. It was with random hexamers that roughly 0.45 to 1 ug RNA was reverse transcribed. One entry per CDR3 protein, called by TCRdb with MiXCR from the immunoSEQ multiplex PCR reads. Of 150,000 to 200,000 distinct CDR3 sequences in the sample, around nine tenths were seen once. The sequenced sample was CD4+ T cells from PBMCs. The receptors stem from a human donor with Susac syndrome.

The V gene is TRBV7-9, the J gene TRBJ2-3, with a tentative D call TRBD1 (6 bases). Germline CDR1 is SEHNR and CDR2 is FQNEAQ (reference sequence). The CDR3 extends over 14 amino acids. The V end was cut by 5 bases, the J end by 3 bases, with 12 bases between. CDR3 region: CASSVTGITDTQYF. CDR3 DNA: TGTGCCAGCAGCGTAACAGGGATAACAGATACGCAGTATTTT.

The rearrangement uses TRBV9 and TRBJ2-2, with D possibly matching TRBD1 (6 bases). This CDR3 is 14 amino acids long. The V gene's germline CDR1 is SGDLS and CDR2 YYNGEE. V was clipped by 5 bases and J by 3 bases, with 11 bases between them. The CDR3 nucleotides read TGTGCCAGCAGAAAAAACAGGGACACCGGGGAGCTGTTTTTT. This encodes CASRKNRDTGELFF.

The chain is built from TRBV30 and TRBJ2-1; D not certain. Per the germline V gene, CDR1 is GTSNPN and CDR2 is SVGIG (reference sequence). Trimming shortened V by 0 bases and J by 6 bases, and 3 bases separated the two germline ends. The CDR3 consists of 11 residues. CDR3 sequence: CAWSVSNEQFF. DNA of the CDR3: TGTGCCTGGAGTGTTAGCAATGAGCAGTTCTTC.